This T cell receptor (beta chain) originates from a study of blood T cell repertoires in COVID-19. Per germline, CDR1 MNHEY and CDR2 SVGAGI. Trimming took 9 bases from V and 1 from J, leaving 10 bases between them. The CDR3 consists of 12 residues. TCRdb's table, derived via immunoSEQ multiplex PCR, lists solely in-frame clones and lacks some. The sample lists approximately 170,000 clones, around 82% occurring once. The TCR sequence derives from a woman aged 80 or over with active or convalescent COVID-19. The specimen was peripheral blood. This chain joins TRBV6-5 and TRBJ2-7, with D perhaps matching TRBD1 (5 bases). As DNA, the CDR3 is TGTGCCAGTTCAGGGCGTTCCTACGAGCAGTACTTC. Translated: CASSGRSYEQYF.